This is a list of T cell receptor beta chains from one sample in a study of cytomegalovirus exposure and HLA in healthy donors. Produced via immunoSEQ multiplex PCR; TCRdb's table is partial and in-frame only. The table lists around 190,000 clones, approximately 9.5% of them singletons. The specimen sequenced was PBMCs. These TCRs come from a woman between 25 and 40 years old in good health and CMV-seropositive. Each CDR3 is given with its conserved first and last residue. A D gene is named only where the DNA matches it firmly. For some rows the clone size is stated as once, few or many, or as a class when expanded; others skip it.

D gene	V gene	clone size	J gene	CDR3 protein	CDR3 DNA
NA	TRBV5-1	NA	TRBJ2-3	CASSPALGLESDTQYF	TGCGCCAGCAGCCCCGCCTTGGGACTCGAATCAGATACGCAGTATTTT
NA	TRBV5-6	few	TRBJ1-2	CASSLERTGGYTF	TGTGCCAGCAGCTTGGAACGGACGGGGGGCTACACCTTC
TRBD2	TRBV10-1	few	TRBJ2-7	CASSLAGGHEQYF	TGCGCCAGCAGTCTAGCGGGAGGGCACGAGCAGTACTTC
NA	TRBV7-7	few	TRBJ2-7	CASSVTGLHEQYF	TGTGCCAGCAGCGTAACAGGGTTACACGAGCAGTACTTC
TRBD1	TRBV10-3	few	TRBJ2-2	CAISGAQGAPTGELFF	TGTGCCATCAGTGGGGCACAGGGGGCGCCCACCGGGGAGCTGTTTTTT
NA	TRBV5-6	NA	TRBJ2-1	CASRANNEQFF	TGTGCCAGCAGGGCAAACAATGAGCAGTTCTTC
NA	TRBV19	NA	TRBJ2-7	CASSSPYKQYF	TGTGCCAGTAGCTCTCCTTATAAGCAGTACTTC
NA	TRBV30	NA	TRBJ1-5	CARSWGGLGNQPQHF	TGTGCCCGGAGTTGGGGGGGGCTAGGCAATCAGCCCCAGCATTTT
NA	TRBV7-7	NA	TRBJ1-1	CASSRTVNTEAFF	TGTGCCAGCAGTAGGACAGTGAACACTGAAGCTTTCTTT
TRBD2	TRBV10-2	NA	TRBJ2-1	CASSGRGVNEQFF	TGCGCCAGCAGTGGGCGGGGGGTAAATGAGCAGTTCTTC
TRBD1	TRBV2	few	TRBJ2-6	CASRYPRDRGTGANVLTF	TGTGCCAGCAGATACCCCCGGGACAGGGGAACTGGGGCCAACGTCCTGACTTTC
NA	TRBV27	NA	TRBJ1-1	CASTPYRGGEAFF	TGTGCCAGCACCCCCTACCGAGGCGGAGAAGCTTTCTTT
TRBD2	TRBV15	NA	TRBJ2-7	CATSTLGYGGTSHEQYF	TGTGCCACCAGCACCCTCGGGTATGGGGGGACTAGTCACGAGCAGTACTTC
TRBD2	TRBV11-3	NA	TRBJ2-7	CASSPRGGPGEQYF	TGTGCCAGCAGCCCGAGGGGAGGGCCAGGCGAGCAGTACTTC